Listed below are T cell receptor beta chains from one sample, sequenced in a study of T-cell reconstitution after alpha-beta-depleted transplantation in children. TCRdb used MiXCR to reprocess the PCR reads, holding one entry per CDR3 protein. Counted here are fewer than 700,000 distinct CDR3 sequences, approximately 12% occurring once; the ten biggest clones make up approximately 2.1%. Here the sequenced sample was PBMCs, mostly from graft donor cells, taken 360 days after TCRalphabeta/CD19-depleted stem cell transplant. Receptors originate from a male patient under 18 who had a stem cell transplant for acute myeloid leukemia, so the T cells may come from the graft donor. Each CDR3 is given with its conserved first and last residue. A D gene is named only where the DNA matches it firmly. Only some rows state a clone size, as once, few, many or a class for expanded clones.

v_call	j_call	d_call	clone_size	cdr3_aa	cdr3_nt
TRBV29-1	TRBJ1-2	TRBD1	many	CSVGGGQGPLGYTF	TGCAGCGTTGGTGGGGGACAGGGGCCGTTGGGCTACACCTTC
TRBV27	TRBJ2-7	TRBD2	many	CASRGLAGGRYEQYF	TGTGCCAGCAGGGGTCTAGCGGGAGGCAGGTACGAGCAGTACTTC
TRBV29-1	TRBJ2-7	TRBD2	many	CSVGPRLAGEVYEQYF	TGCAGCGTTGGCCCCCGACTAGCGGGAGAGGTCTACGAGCAGTACTTC
TRBV6-2/TRBV6-3	TRBJ1-4	TRBD1	.	CASSYSAARGSNEKLFF	TGTGCCAGCAGTTACTCGGCGGCCAGGGGGAGTAATGAAAAACTGTTTTTT
TRBV28	TRBJ2-7	.	many	CASSLLHGEQYF	TGTGCCAGCAGTTTATTACATGGGGAGCAGTACTTC
TRBV28	TRBJ1-6	.	.	CASSSDRTGSPLHF	TGTGCCAGCAGTTCGGACCGTACTGGTTCACCCCTCCACTTT
TRBV3-1	TRBJ2-5	.	.	CASSQWGSQETQYF	TGTGCCAGCAGCCAATGGGGGTCACAAGAGACCCAGTACTTC
TRBV12-3/TRBV12-4	TRBJ2-1	TRBD2	.	CASSSRTSGIWVNEQFF	TGTGCCAGCAGTAGCCGGACTAGCGGGATATGGGTCAATGAGCAGTTCTTC
TRBV5-5	TRBJ2-5	.	.	CASSPRNEYSETQYF	TGTGCCAGCAGCCCTCGTAACGAGTACTCAGAGACCCAGTACTTC
TRBV14	TRBJ2-6	.	few	CASSQYRARGANVLTF	TGTGCCAGCAGCCAATACCGGGCGCGTGGGGCCAACGTCCTGACTTTC
TRBV4-3	TRBJ2-7	.	.	CASSQDWGEWGSYEQYF	TGCGCCAGCAGCCAAGATTGGGGGGAGTGGGGCTCCTACGAGCAGTACTTC
TRBV7-7	TRBJ2-1	TRBD2	few	CASSSPGLAGEWGNEQFF	TGTGCTAGCAGCTCACCGGGACTAGCGGGAGAATGGGGCAATGAGCAGTTCTTC
TRBV20-1	TRBJ2-7	.	few	CSVSGPERDEQYF	TGCAGTGTTTCGGGCCCAGAACGTGACGAGCAGTACTTC
TRBV15	TRBJ2-1	.	few	CATSRDLAQHGNEQFF	TGTGCCACCAGCAGAGATCTGGCGCAACATGGGAATGAGCAGTTCTTC
TRBV12-3/TRBV12-4	TRBJ2-2	.	.	CASSLKVPGELFF	TGTGCCAGCAGTTTAAAGGTACCCGGGGAGCTGTTTTTT
TRBV20-1	TRBJ2-2	.	.	CSAREAGSPTGELFF	TGCAGTGCTAGAGAGGCAGGATCTCCCACCGGGGAGCTGTTTTTT
TRBV6-5	TRBJ2-2	.	few	CASSSPAGVGELFF	TGTGCCAGCAGTTCACCAGCGGGTGTCGGGGAGCTGTTTTTT
TRBV7-2	TRBJ2-7	TRBD2	many	CASTLAGGPYEQYF	TGTGCCAGCACCTTAGCGGGAGGGCCCTACGAGCAGTACTTC
TRBV5-6	TRBJ2-1	TRBD2	.	CASSMGRRDYQFF	TGTGCCAGCAGTATGGGGCGAAGGGACTACCAGTTCTTC
TRBV7-7	TRBJ2-1	.	few	CASSLGTHVAYNEQFF	TGTGCTAGCAGCTTAGGAACCCACGTAGCCTACAATGAGCAGTTCTTC
TRBV7-3	TRBJ1-1	TRBD1	.	CASSLFAGGRGFRNTEAFF	TGTGCCAGCAGCTTATTCGCAGGCGGCAGGGGGTTTCGGAACACTGAAGCTTTCTTT
TRBV20-1	TRBJ2-3	TRBD2	many	CSAFSGRAPDTQYF	TGCAGTGCTTTTAGCGGGAGGGCCCCAGATACGCAGTATTTT
TRBV9	TRBJ2-7	.	few	CASSVEGGTHYEQYF	TGTGCCAGCAGCGTAGAGGGGGGGACTCATTACGAGCAGTACTTC
TRBV27	TRBJ2-2	.	.	CASSPPDSRGHTGELFF	TGTGCCAGCAGTCCTCCAGACAGTCGGGGACACACCGGGGAGCTGTTTTTT
TRBV12-3/TRBV12-4	TRBJ2-7	TRBD2	few	CASNSGARHEGSRF	TGTGCCAGCAACAGCGGGGCCCGGCATGAAGGGAGTCGGTTC
TRBV10-3	TRBJ2-5	.	many	CAISEVPARETQYF	TGTGCCATCAGTGAAGTACCCGCAAGGGAGACCCAGTACTTC
TRBV29-1	TRBJ2-6	.	many	CSVDEGTGANVLTF	TGCAGCGTTGACGAAGGGACTGGGGCCAACGTCCTGACTTTC
TRBV7-8	TRBJ2-5	TRBD2	.	CASFWTSPPQYF	TGTGCCAGCTTTTGGACTAGCCCGCCCCAGTACTTC
TRBV7-6	TRBJ2-7	.	many	CASSLGQSGLSEQYF	TGTGCCAGCAGCTTAGGACAGAGCGGGCTAAGCGAGCAGTACTTC